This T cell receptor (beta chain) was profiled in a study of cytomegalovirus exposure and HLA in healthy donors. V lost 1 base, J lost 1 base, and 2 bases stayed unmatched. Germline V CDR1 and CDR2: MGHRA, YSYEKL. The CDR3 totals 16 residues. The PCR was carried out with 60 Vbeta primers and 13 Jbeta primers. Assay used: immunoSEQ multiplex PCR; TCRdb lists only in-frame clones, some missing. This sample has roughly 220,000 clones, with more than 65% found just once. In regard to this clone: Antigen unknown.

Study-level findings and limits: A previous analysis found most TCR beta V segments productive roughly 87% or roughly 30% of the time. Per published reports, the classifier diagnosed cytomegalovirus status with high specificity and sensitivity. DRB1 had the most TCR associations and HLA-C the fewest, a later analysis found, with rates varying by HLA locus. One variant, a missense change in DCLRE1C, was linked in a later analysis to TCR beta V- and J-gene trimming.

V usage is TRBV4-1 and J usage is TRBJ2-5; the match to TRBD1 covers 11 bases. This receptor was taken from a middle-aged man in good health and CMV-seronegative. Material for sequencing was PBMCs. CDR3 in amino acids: CASSQGGTGGQETQYF. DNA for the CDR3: TGCGCCAGCAGCCAAGGCGGGACAGGGGGCCAAGAGACCCAGTACTTC.